The sequence of this T cell receptor (beta chain) was determined in a study of blood T cell repertoires in COVID-19. Study background: The United States, Italy and Spain were the sources of the acute and convalescent COVID-19 samples. Sources were T cells, B-cell-depleted T cells, or PBMCs; the material itself was cDNA or gDNA.

Original processing notes: Amplification with reference gene primers provided the estimates of nucleated cell counts. The method was immunoSEQ multiplex PCR; TCRdb's version includes in-frame clones alone and lacks a portion of them. V, J and clone size are taken as reported in that table, and D and trimming were inferred from the DNA itself. The table records approximately 160,000 clones, more than 75% of them present only once. Germline CDR1 reads SGHRS; CDR2 reads YFSETQ. Trimming shortened V by 3 bases and J by 2 bases, and 10 bases separated the two germline ends. This CDR3 contains 14 residues.

The sample was peripheral blood. V gene TRBV5-1 combines with J gene TRBJ2-3; possible D gene TRBD2, 6 bases. The origin of this receptor is a man aged 60 to 69 with active or convalescent COVID-19. This CDR3 reads CASSSDYPTDTQYF. In DNA, the CDR3 is TGCGCCAGCAGCTCGGACTATCCCACAGATACGCAGTATTTT.